The rows below give T cell receptor beta chains drawn from one sample of a study of response to subunit inactivated influenza vaccine. Each CDR3 protein is one row after TCRdb ran MiXCR on the RT-PCR reads. This table has roughly 550,000 distinct CDR3 sequences, under 30% appearing once. Another study also made use of these data, one on T cells expressing NK-cell markers.

Sequenced here: CD4+ T cells sorted from PBMCs, sampled 11 to 12 days after vaccination. These TCRs come from a man over 45 who received an inactivated influenza vaccine. Each CDR3 is given with its conserved first and last residue. A D gene is named only where the DNA matches it firmly. A clone size is listed for some rows: how often the clone was seen (once, few, many), or a class if it is expanded.

CDR3 DNA | CDR3 protein | clone size | J gene | CDR3 length | D gene | V gene
TGTGCCAGCAGCCAGGGGGGAGGGAGGGCCCTCAATGAGCAGTTCTTC | CASSQGGGRALNEQFF | - | TRBJ2-1 | 16 | TRBD2 | TRBV3-1
TGTGCCAGCAGTTACGCCCCCTACAATGAGCAGTTCTTC | CASSYAPYNEQFF | few | TRBJ2-1 | 13 | - | TRBV6-5
TGTGCCAGCAGACAGGGGGCGACGGGAAACACCATATATTTT | CASRQGATGNTIYF | - | TRBJ1-3 | 14 | TRBD1 | TRBV11-2
TGCAGTGCTAGAGCTGGGGGAGGCGCCTACAATGAGCAGTTCTTC | CSARAGGGAYNEQFF | - | TRBJ2-1 | 15 | - | TRBV20-1
TGTGCCAGCAGCTTAGCTGGCCGGAACTATGGCTACACCTTC | CASSLAGRNYGYTF | few | TRBJ1-2 | 14 | - | TRBV7-2
TGTGCCAGCAGCTCAAAAGCGGGAGGTTTGATGCAGTACTTC | CASSSKAGGLMQYF | many | TRBJ2-7 | 14 | TRBD2 | TRBV11-2
TGTGCCAGCAGTTACGGACAGGGATGGACCTACGAGCAGTACTTC | CASSYGQGWTYEQYF | few | TRBJ2-7 | 15 | TRBD1 | TRBV6-5
TGCGCCAGCAGTCCATCCGGGACACGGAATTCACCCCTCCACTTT | CASSPSGTRNSPLHF | - | TRBJ1-6 | 15 | - | TRBV5-1
TGCGCCAGCAGCGGACAGGTTCGGAACACCGGGGAGCTGTTTTTT | CASSGQVRNTGELFF | few | TRBJ2-2 | 15 | TRBD1 | TRBV5-1
TGCAGTGCTAGGGATTTCCAAGAGACCCAGTACTTC | CSARDFQETQYF | - | TRBJ2-5 | 12 | - | TRBV20-1
TGCGCCAGCAGCAGATCCACCCTAGCTGAAGATACGCAGTATTTT | CASSRSTLAEDTQYF | few | TRBJ2-3 | 15 | - | TRBV5-1